This note documents a single T cell receptor beta chain sequence. As yet, its antigen is unknown. The ends lost 0 bases at V and 2 bases at J; junction bases unmatched: 8. CDR3 length: 17 residues. Looked up from germline, CDR1 is SGDLS and CDR2 is YYNGEE. The sample is drawn from a study of T cell responses to AZD1222 COVID-19 vaccine. Study-wide points: Nearly half of spike-specific TCRs reportedly target variant regions that are unmutated in the B.1.351 and B.1.1.7 variants. Only after the peak T cell response were repertoires sampled. Vaccine-associated CD4 TCRs ranged over spike, dominating at 160-218 and 743-854. Rises in breadth and depth of Spike-specific TCRs came after two AZD1222 doses.

Measured with immunoSEQ multiplex PCR; TCRdb has only the in-frame clones, and not every one. Here the sample spans 70,000 to 95,000 clones, under 90% being singletons. The TCR was taken from an adult in good health. The V call is TRBV9, the J call TRBJ2-7; 10 bases agree with TRBD2. The specimen was peripheral blood, collected on day 0 of MenACWY control vaccination. Written as DNA, the CDR3 is TGTGCCAGCAGCGTAGGGGAACTAGCGGGGTTCGCCTACGAGCAGTACTTC. Amino acids: CASSVGELAGFAYEQYF.